This T cell receptor beta chain was captured by sequencing in a study of shared clonotypes between healthy human individuals. For the study at large: Each donor contributed plates that comprised three CD4 naive, three CD4 memory, two CD8 naive and one CD8 memory.

CD45RO-negative, CCR7-positively selected cells formed the naive CD8 fraction, excluding terminally differentiated effector memory CD45RA+ cells. Points from the study as a whole: Tissues were not sampled, only blood, and their repertoires likely differ.

This table comes from immunoSEQ multiplex PCR, and its TCRdb copy is limited to in-frame clones, with some not included. This sample yields 1.5 million to 2.5 million clones, of which approximately 95% are seen a single time; 1% to 1.5% belongs to the top ten. Trimming removed 3 bases from V and 8 bases from J, with 7 bases in between. CDR3 length: 11 amino acids. Per the germline V gene, CDR1 is MNHEY and CDR2 is SVGAGI. About this clone itself: Its matching antigen is unknown.

The V gene is TRBV6-5, the J gene TRBJ1-1; D call uncertain. Sequenced material: naive CD8+ T cells sorted from blood. The TCR originated in a man younger than 35 in good health. In nucleotides, the CDR3 is TGTGCCAGCAGTTATCCCCCCGAAGCTTTCTTT. This encodes CASSYPPEAFF.